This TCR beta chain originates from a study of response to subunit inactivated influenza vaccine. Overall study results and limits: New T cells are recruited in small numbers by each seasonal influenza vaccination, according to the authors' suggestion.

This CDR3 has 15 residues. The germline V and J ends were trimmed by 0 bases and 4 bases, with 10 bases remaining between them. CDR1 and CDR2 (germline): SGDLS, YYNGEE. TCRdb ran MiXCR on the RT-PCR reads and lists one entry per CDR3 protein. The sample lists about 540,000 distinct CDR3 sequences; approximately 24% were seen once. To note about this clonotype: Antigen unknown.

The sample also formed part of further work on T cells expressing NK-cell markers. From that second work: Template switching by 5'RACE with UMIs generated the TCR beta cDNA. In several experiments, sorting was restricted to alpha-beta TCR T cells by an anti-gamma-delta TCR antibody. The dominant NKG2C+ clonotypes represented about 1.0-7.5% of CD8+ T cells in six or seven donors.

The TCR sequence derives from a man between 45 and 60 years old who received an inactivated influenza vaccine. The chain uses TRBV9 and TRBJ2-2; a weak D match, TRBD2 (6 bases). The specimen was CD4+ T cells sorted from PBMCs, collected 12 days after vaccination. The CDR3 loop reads CASSVGREATGELFF. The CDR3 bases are TGTGCCAGCAGCGTAGGCAGGGAGGCCACCGGGGAGCTGTTTTTT.